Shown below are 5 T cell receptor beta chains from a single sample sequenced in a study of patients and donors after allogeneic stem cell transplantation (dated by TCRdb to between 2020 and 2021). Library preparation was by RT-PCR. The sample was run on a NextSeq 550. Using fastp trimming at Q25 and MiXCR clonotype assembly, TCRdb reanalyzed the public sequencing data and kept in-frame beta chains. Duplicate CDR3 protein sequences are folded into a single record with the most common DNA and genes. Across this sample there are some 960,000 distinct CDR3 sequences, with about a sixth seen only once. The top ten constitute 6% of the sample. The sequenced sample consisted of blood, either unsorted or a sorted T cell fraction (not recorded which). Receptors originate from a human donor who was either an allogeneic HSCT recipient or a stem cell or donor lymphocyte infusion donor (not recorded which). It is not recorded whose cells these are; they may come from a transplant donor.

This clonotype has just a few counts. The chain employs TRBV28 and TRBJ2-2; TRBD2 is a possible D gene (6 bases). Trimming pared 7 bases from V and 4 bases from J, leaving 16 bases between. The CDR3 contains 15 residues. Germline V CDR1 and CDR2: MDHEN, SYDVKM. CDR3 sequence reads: CASTPRGAGTGELFF. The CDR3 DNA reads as TGTGCCAGCACCCCTCGCGGGGCGGGCACCGGGGAGCTGTTTTTT. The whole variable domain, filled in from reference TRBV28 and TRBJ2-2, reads DVKVTQSSRYLVKRTGEKVFLECVQDMDHENMFWYRQDPGLGLRLIYFSYDVKMKEKGDIPEGYSVSREKKERFSLILESASTNQTSMYLCASTPRGAGTGELFFGEGSRLTVL.

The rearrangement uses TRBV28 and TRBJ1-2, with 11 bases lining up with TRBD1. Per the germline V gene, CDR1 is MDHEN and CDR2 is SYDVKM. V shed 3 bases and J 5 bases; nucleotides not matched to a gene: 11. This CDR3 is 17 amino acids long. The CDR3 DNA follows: TGTGCCAGCAGTTTTATCGGACAGGGGGCTCTCACGTATGGCTACACCTTC. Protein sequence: CASSFIGQGALTYGYTF.

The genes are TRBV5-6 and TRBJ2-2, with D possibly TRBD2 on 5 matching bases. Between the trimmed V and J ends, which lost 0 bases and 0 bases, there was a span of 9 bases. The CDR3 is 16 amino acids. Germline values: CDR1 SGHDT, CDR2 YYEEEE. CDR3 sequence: CASSLGTRPNTGELFF. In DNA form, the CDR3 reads TGTGCCAGCAGCTTGGGGACTCGCCCGAACACCGGGGAGCTGTTTTTT.

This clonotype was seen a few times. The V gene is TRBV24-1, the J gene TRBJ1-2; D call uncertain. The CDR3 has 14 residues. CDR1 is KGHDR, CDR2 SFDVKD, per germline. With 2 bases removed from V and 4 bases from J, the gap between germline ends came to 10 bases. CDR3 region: CATSDSPQVYGYTF. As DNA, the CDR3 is TGTGCCACCAGTGATTCCCCCCAGGTCTATGGCTACACCTTC.

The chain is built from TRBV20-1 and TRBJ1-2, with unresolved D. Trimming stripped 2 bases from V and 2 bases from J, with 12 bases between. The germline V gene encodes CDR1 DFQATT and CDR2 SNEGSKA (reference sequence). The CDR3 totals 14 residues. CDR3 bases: TGCAGTGCTAGAAAGCCACCAGGCAACTATGGCTACACCTTC. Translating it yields CSARKPPGNYGYTF.